The clone carrying this T cell receptor beta chain has just one count. Other DNA sequences of this sample code for an identical CDR3. Germline lookup yields CDR1 SGHRS and CDR2 YFSETQ. Trimming cost V 4 bases and J 2 bases; bases outside gene matches: 2. The CDR3 totals 14 residues. This specimen comes from a study of blood T cell repertoires in COVID-19. At the level of the study: PBMCs, B-cell-depleted T cells, or T cells were the source of the cDNA or gDNA that made up the material.

Authors' methods: Nucleated cell number was recorded as an estimate derived from reference gene primer amplification. The table came from immunoSEQ multiplex PCR; TCRdb's copy has only in-frame clones and leaves some out. V and J calls and clone size are as listed in that table; D and trimming were resolved from the DNA. The sample yields 90,000 to 120,000 clones, around 87% seen once. This clonotype was sampled from a middle-aged man with acute or convalescent COVID-19. The sequenced sample was peripheral blood. The V and J genes are TRBV5-1 and TRBJ1-5, with 8 positions matching TRBD1. The CDR3 DNA follows: TGCGCCAGCAGCCTGACAGGGGGCAATCAGCCCCAGCATTTT. Its protein product is CASSLTGGNQPQHF.